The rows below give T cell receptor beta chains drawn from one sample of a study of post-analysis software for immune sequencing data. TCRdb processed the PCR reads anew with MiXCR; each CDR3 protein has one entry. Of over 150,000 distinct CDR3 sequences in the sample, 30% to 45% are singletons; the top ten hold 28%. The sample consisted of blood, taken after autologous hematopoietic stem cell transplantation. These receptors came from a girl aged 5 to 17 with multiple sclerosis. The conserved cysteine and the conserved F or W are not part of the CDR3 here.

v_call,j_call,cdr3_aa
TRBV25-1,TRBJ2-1,ASSDSGSYNEQF
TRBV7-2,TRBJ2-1,AKAGLGYGDEQF
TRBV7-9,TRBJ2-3,ASSLLLTSGRDTQY
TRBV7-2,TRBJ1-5,ASSLVAGVSNQPQH
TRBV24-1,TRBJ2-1,ATGQTDYNEQF
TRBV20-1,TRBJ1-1,SAFVQVMNTEAF
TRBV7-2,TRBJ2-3,ASSLPLDTQY
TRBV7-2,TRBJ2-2,ASSPQVGGGREKLF
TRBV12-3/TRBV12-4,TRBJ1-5,ASSLTGGAGQPQH
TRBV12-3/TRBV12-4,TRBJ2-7,ASSLSDRGTYEQY
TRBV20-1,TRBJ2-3,SAGPGTRKDTQY
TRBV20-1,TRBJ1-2,SAIRQGANYGYT
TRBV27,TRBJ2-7,ASSPGGGPEQY
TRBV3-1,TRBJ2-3,ASSQGQNGNTQY
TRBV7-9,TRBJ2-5,ASSLGGIQETQY
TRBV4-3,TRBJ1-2,ASSQDQGATGYT
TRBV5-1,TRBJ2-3,ASRVEREGPLY
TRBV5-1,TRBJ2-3,ASRVRAGALTDTQY
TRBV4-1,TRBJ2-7,ASSQRGEVGYEQY
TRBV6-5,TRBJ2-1,ASSSRSVGRVDEQF
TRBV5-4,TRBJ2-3,ASSPGLAGASSDTQY
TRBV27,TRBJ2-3,ASRLAGGSDTQY
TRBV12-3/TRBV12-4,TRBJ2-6,ASSPSRRGLSGANVLT
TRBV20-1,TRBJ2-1,SARPPGGRKVNEQF
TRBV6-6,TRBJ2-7,ASSFLVESDEQY
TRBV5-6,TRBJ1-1,ASAHRGATEAF
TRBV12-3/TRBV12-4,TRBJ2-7,ASRISHEQY
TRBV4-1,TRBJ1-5,ASSQDPTGGNNQPQH
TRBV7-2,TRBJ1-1,ASSLAWANTEAF
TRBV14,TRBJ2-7,ASRRTGGGQY
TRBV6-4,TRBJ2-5,ASSPPPDATRETQY
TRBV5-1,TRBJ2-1,ASSLASAYNEQF
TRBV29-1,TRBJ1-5,SVDGNQPQH
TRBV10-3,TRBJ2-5,AISDAGVHGETQY
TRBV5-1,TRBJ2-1,ASSWDFANEQF
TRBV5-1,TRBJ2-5,ASSLDGSGRGMDQY
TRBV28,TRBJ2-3,ASRGGGADTQY
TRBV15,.,ATSRAPGYEQY
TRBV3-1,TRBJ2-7,ASSPLTGVSYEQY
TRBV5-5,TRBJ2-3,AGSFHPDRGVEDTQY
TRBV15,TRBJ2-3,ATSNLEMTGATDTQY
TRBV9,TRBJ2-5,ASSFDGTPRETQY
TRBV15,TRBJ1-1,ATSRIRDTEAF